This T cell receptor beta chain was found in a study of memory CD4+ T cells and cytomegalovirus serostatus. Study overall: Healthy Belgian adult donors included roughly nine CMV-positive and 24 CMV-negative people. Study conclusions and caveats: Each of approximately 70 CMV-associated TCRbeta sequences occurred in one to five individuals.

Per the authors' pipeline: After removing out-of-frame reads, around 2,000,000 distinct TCRbeta sequences remained. Some clones are missing from TCRdb's copy, which holds only in-frame ones; the method was immunoSEQ multiplex PCR. The DNA was the basis for D and trimming; V, J and clone size are from that table. The data show 80,000 or so clones, with about 73% seen just once and 2.5% to 3% held by the top ten. Single viable CD3+CD4+CD8-CD45RO+ cells were sorted as the memory CD4+ T cells. CD4+ T cells were isolated by positive magnetic selection. Notes on this clone: Its antigen is unknown.

J was trimmed by 4 bases and V by 6 bases; bases with no gene match: 9. This CDR3 is 15 amino acids long. CDR1 SGHTA and CDR2 FQGNSA come from the germline V gene. The chain joins TRBV7-2 to TRBJ2-1; 7 bases are a match to TRBD2. The origin of this receptor is an adult in good health and CMV-seropositive. Specimen: memory CD4+ T cells from blood. CDR3 bases: TGTGCCAGCAGTCAAGGGCGGGAGCGGTACAATGAGCAGTTCTTC. This sequence encodes CASSQGRERYNEQFF.